These 11 T cell receptor beta chains came from one sample sequenced in a study of blood T cell repertoires in COVID-19. Method: immunoSEQ multiplex PCR; TCRdb's copy keeps in-frame clones and lacks some. The table records 40,000 to 45,000 clones, 79% of them present only once. Material for sequencing was peripheral blood. Every receptor here comes from a woman at least 80 years old with acute or convalescent COVID-19.

The rearrangement links TRBV5-1 to TRBJ2-7; D is ambiguous. This CDR3 is 14 amino acids long. Trimming pared 4 bases from V and 0 bases from J, leaving 11 bases between. Germline V gives CDR1 SGHRS, CDR2 YFSETQ. The CDR3 protein is CASSLIQSSYEQYF. CDR3 nucleotides: TGCGCCAGCAGCCTAATACAGAGCTCCTACGAGCAGTACTTC.

This chain connects TRBV6-5 to TRBJ2-7; weak D call: TRBD2 (5 bases). Looked up from germline, CDR1 is MNHEY and CDR2 is SVGAGI. Trimming took off 7 bases at V and 3 bases at J, with 13 bases between the two ends. The CDR3 spans 13 residues. CDR3 nucleotides: TGTGCCAGCACCCGACCGGGAAGCTACGAGCAGTACTTC. Its translation: CASTRPGSYEQYF.

The rearrangement links TRBV3-1 (or the pseudogene TRBV3-2) to TRBJ2-5; a possible D gene is TRBD2 (6 bases). Germline V lookup: CDR1 LGHDT, CDR2 YNNKEL (reference sequence). The V and J ends lost 1 base and 1 base respectively, with 7 bases between them. CDR3 length: 14 residues. In DNA, the CDR3 is TGTGCCAGCAGCCAAGGACTAGTCCAAGAGACCCAGTACTTC. Amino acids: CASSQGLVQETQYF.

There are a few counts of this clone. The chain links TRBV2 to TRBJ1-4; the match to TRBD1 covers 7 bases. In germline, CDR1 is SNHLY, CDR2 FYNNEI. The CDR3 runs to 12 residues. J was trimmed by 13 bases and V by 6 bases; bases with no gene match: 8. CDR3 sequence reads: CASSLGQWGLFF. The CDR3 DNA is TGTGCCAGCAGCCTGGGACAGTGGGGACTGTTTTTT.

This chain links TRBV6-5 with TRBJ2-5; TRBD2 is a possible D gene (5 bases). Trimming removed 4 bases at V and 5 bases at J, with 11 bases between. The CDR3 has 13 amino acids. Looked up from germline, CDR1 is MNHEY and CDR2 is SVGAGI. The CDR3 sequence is CASSLSGWETQYF. The CDR3 coding sequence is TGTGCCAGCAGTTTATCGGGATGGGAGACCCAGTACTTC.

This chain joins TRBV3-1 (or the pseudogene TRBV3-2) and TRBJ2-7; 7 nucleotides match TRBD1. This CDR3 is 15 amino acids long. Germline assignment: CDR1 LGHDT and CDR2 YNNKEL (reference sequence). V shed 0 bases, J shed 6 bases, and the junction held 8 bases outside the gene matches. Here the CDR3 reads CASSQDGRGGFEQYF. CDR3 nucleotide sequence: TGTGCCAGCAGCCAAGACGGCAGAGGGGGCTTCGAGCAGTACTTC.

The CDR3 DNA sequence: TGTGCCAGCAGTTTGGGGGGTAGGGAAGCTTTCTTT. This codes for CASSLGGREAFF. The chain recombines TRBV12-3 or TRBV12-4 with TRBJ1-1, with D possibly being TRBD1 (5 bases). V was cut by 3 bases and J by 8 bases, with 10 bases left in between. CDR3 length: 12 residues.

The chain recombines TRBV28 with TRBJ1-5, with a tentative D call TRBD1 (5 bases). CDR1 MDHEN and CDR2 SYDVKM come from the germline V gene. The V end lost 6 bases, the J end lost 4 bases, and 10 bases lay between the germline ends. The CDR3 spans 13 residues. The CDR3 sequence: CASRQGGNQPQHF. For the CDR3, the DNA is TGTGCCAGCAGGCAGGGTGGGAATCAGCCCCAGCATTTT.

This clone was observed a handful of times. V gene TRBV4-3 combines with J gene TRBJ1-6; D unresolved. CDR1 LGHNA and CDR2 YSLEER come from the germline V gene. V lost 1 base, J lost 7 bases, and 8 bases lay in between. The CDR3 totals 14 residues. The CDR3 nucleotides are TGCGCCAGCAGCCAAGGGCGGCTAAATTCACCCCTCCACTTT. This translates into CASSQGRLNSPLHF.

The rearrangement links TRBV5-1 to TRBJ1-1, with a possible D match to TRBD1 (6 bases). V was trimmed by 3 bases and J by 3 bases, leaving 9 bases between them. Germline CDR1 SGHRS, CDR2 YFSETQ. This CDR3 is 13 amino acids long. CDR3 sequence: CASSSTGHTEAFF. CDR3 sequence (DNA): TGCGCCAGCAGCTCCACAGGGCACACTGAAGCTTTCTTT.

This clone showed up just a few times. This chain links TRBV7-8 with TRBJ2-1; 12 nucleotides align to TRBD2. Germline loops: CDR1 SGHVS, CDR2 FQNEAQ. This CDR3 has 15 amino acids. V dropped 2 bases and J dropped 7; count of bases not matched to a gene: 3. CDR3 in amino acids: CASSLRGLAGNEQFF. The CDR3, as DNA: TGTGCCAGCAGCTTAAGAGGACTAGCGGGAAATGAGCAGTTCTTC.